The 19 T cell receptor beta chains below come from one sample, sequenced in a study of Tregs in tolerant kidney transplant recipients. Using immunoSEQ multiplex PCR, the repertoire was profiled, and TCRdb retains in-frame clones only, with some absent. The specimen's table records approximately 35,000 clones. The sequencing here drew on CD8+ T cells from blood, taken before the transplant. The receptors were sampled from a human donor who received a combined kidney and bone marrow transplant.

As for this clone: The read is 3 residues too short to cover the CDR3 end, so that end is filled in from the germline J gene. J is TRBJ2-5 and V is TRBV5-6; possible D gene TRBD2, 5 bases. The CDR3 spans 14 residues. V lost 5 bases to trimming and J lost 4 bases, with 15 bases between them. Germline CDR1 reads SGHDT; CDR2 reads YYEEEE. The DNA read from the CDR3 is TGTGCCAGCAGTCTGGTCGGCGAGGGAGAGACC. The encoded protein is CASSLVGEGET. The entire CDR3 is CASSLVGEGETQYF.

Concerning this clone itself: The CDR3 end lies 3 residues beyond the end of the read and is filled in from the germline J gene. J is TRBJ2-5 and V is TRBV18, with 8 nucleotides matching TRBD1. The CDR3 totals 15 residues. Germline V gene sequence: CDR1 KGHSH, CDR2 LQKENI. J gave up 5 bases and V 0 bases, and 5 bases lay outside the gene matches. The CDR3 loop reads CASSPPSRGRETQYF. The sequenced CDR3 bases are TGTGCCAGCTCACCACCTTCCAGGGGGCGGGAGACC.

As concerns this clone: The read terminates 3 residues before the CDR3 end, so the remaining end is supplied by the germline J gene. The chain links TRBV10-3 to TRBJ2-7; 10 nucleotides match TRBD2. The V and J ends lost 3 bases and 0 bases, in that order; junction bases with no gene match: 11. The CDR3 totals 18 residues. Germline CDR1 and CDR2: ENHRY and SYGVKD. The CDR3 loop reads CAISDYWTSGGNSYEQYF. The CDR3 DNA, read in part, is TGTGCCATCAGTGATTACTGGACTAGCGGAGGGAACTCCTACGAG.

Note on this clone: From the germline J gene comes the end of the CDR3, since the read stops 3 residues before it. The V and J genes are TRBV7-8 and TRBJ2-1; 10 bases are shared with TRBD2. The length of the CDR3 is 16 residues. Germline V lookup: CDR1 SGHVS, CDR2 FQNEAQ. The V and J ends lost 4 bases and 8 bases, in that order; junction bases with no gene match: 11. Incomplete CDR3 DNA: TGTGCCAGCAGCTGGGGAGCGGGAGGGTTATGGGATGAG. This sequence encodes CASSWGAGGLWDE. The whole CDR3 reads CASSWGAGGLWDEQFF.

CDR3 sequence: CASSPLAGLQETQYF. CDR3 bases read: TGTGCCAGCAGCCCCTTAGCGGGGTTACAAGAGACC. The V gene is TRBV7-2, the J gene TRBJ2-5; TRBD2 matches at 8 bases. The sequenced fragment ends 3 residues before the CDR3 boundary, so the rest is inferred from the germline J gene. With V trimmed by 5 bases and J by 2 bases, 7 bases remained unmatched. The CDR3 has 15 amino acids. Germline V gives CDR1 SGHTA, CDR2 FQGNSA.

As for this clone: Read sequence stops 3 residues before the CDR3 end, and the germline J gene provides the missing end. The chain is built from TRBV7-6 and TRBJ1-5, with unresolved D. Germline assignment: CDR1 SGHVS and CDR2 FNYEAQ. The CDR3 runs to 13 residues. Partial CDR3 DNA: TGTGCCAGCAGCGCGGGGTGGTTTCACCCC. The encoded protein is CASSAGWFHP. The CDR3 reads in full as CASSAGWFHPQHF.

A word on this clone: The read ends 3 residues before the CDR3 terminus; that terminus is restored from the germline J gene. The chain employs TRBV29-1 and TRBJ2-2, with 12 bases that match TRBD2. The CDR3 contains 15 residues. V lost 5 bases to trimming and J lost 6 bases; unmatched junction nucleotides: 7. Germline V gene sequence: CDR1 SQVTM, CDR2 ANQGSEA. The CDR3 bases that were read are TGCAGCGTTCTCGGACTAGCGGGAAAGGCCGGGGAG. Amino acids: CSVLGLAGKAGE. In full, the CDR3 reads CSVLGLAGKAGELFF.

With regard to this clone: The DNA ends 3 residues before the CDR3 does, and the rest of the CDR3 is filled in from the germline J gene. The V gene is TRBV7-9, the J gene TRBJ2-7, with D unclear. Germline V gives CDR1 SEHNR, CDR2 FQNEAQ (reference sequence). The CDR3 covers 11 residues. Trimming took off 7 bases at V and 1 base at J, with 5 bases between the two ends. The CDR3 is CASTMSYEQYF. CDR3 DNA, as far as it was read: TGTGCCAGCACAATGTCCTACGAG.

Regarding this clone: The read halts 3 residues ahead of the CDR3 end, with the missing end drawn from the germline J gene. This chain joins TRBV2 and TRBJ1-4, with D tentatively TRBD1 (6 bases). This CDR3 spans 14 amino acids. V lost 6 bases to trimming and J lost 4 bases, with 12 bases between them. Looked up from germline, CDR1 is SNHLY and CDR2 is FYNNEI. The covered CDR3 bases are TGTGCCAGCAGGCAGGACAGAGTTAATGAAAAA. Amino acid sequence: CASRQDRVNEK. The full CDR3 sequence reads CASRQDRVNEKLFF.

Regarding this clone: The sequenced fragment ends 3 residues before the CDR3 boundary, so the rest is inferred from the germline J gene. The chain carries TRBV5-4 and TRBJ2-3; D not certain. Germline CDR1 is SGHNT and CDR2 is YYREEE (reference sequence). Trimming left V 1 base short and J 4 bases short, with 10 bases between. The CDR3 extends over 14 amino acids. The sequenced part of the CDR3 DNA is TGTGCCAGCAGCTTGAGTTTAGCTCCAGATACG. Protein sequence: CASSLSLAPDT. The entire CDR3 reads CASSLSLAPDTQYF.

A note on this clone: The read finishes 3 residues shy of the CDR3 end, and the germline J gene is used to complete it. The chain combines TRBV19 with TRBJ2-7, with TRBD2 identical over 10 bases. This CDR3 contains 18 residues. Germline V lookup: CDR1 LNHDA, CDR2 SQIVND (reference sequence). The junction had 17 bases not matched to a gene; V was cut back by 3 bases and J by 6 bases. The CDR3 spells CASSIRGEASGGSVEQYF. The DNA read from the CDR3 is TGTGCCAGTAGTATCAGGGGAGAAGCTAGCGGGGGAAGCGTCGAG.

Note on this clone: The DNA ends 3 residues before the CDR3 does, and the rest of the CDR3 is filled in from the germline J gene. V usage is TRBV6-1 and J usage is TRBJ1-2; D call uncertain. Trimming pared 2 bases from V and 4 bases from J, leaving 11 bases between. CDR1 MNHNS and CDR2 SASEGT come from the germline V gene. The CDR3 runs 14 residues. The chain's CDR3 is CASSEPTGGYGYTF. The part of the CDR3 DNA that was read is TGTGCCAGCAGTGAACCAACTGGCGGCTATGGC.

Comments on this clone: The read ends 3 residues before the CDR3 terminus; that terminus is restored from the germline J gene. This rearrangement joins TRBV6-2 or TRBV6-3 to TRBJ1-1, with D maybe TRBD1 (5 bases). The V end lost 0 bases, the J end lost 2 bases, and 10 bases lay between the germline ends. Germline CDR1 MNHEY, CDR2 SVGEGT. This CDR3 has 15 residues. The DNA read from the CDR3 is TGTGCCAGCAGTTACTCTTCCAGGGTCAACACTGAA. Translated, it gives CASSYSSRVNTE. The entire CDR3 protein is CASSYSSRVNTEAFF.

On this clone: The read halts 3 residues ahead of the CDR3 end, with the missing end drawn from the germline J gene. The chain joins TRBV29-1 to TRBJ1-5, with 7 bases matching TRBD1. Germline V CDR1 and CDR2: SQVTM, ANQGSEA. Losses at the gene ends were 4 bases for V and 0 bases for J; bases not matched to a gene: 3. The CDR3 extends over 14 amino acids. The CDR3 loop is CSVGTGDSNQPQHF. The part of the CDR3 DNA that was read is TGCAGCGTTGGCACAGGGGATAGCAATCAGCCC.

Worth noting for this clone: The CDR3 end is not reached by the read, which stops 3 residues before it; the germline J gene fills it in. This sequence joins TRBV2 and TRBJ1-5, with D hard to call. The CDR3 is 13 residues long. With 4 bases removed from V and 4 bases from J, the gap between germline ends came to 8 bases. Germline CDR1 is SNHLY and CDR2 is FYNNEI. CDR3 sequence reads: CASSGRGNQPQHF. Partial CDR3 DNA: TGTGCCAGCAGTGGGCGGGGAAATCAGCCC.

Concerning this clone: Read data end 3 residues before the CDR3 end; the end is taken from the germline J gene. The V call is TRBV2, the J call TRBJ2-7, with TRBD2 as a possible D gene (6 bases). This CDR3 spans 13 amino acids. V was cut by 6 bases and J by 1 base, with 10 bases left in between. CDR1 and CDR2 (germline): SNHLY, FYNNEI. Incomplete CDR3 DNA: TGTGCCAGCAGGGCAGGGACTTCCTACGAG. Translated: CASRAGTSYE. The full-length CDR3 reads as CASRAGTSYEQYF.

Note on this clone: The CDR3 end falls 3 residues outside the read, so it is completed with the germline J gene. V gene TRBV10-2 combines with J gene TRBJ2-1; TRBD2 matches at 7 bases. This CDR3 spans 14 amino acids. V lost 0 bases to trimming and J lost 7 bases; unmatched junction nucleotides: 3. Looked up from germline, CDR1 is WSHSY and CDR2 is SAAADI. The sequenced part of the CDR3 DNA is TGCGCCAGCAGTGAGTCGCTGGGGGGGAATGAG. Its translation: CASSESLGGNE. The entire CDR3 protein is CASSESLGGNEQFF.

This chain's CDR3 is CASSYSKGQGAYEQYF. CDR3 DNA (partial): TGTGCCAGCAGTTACTCGAAGGGACAGGGGGCCTACGAG. The chain recombines TRBV6-2 or TRBV6-3 with TRBJ2-7; 11 nucleotides align to TRBD1. Read data end 3 residues before the CDR3 end; the end is taken from the germline J gene. The junction had 3 bases not matched to a gene; V was cut back by 0 bases and J by 2 bases. Germline V gene lookup returns CDR1 MNHEY and CDR2 SVGEGT. CDR3 length: 16 residues.

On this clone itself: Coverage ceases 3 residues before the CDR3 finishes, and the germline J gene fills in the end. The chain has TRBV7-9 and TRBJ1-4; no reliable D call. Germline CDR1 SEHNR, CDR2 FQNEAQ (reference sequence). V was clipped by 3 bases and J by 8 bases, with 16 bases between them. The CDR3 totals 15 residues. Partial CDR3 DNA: TGTGCCAGCAGCTTTGTCGACACCCCGGGGGAAAAA. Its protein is CASSFVDTPGEK. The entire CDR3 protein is CASSFVDTPGEKLFF.